Below, 17 T cell receptor beta chains from the same sample are listed, as sequenced in a study of response to subunit inactivated influenza vaccine. TCRdb fed the RT-PCR reads into MiXCR, producing one record per CDR3 protein. The table includes 750,000 to 850,000 distinct CDR3 sequences, about a fifth detected once. The specimen was PBMCs from blood, collected roughly 5 days after vaccination. Receptor source: a middle-aged man who received an inactivated influenza vaccine.

This clonotype was found a few times. V usage is TRBV9 and J usage is TRBJ2-3; D ambiguous. The CDR3 runs 14 residues. V was shortened by 4 bases and J by 0 bases, with 9 bases between the two germline ends. Germline CDR1 is SGDLS and CDR2 is YYNGEE. This CDR3 reads CASSSQYSTDTQYF. CDR3 sequence (DNA): TGTGCCAGCAGCTCACAGTATAGCACAGATACGCAGTATTTT. Based on the CDR3 plus reference TRBV9 and TRBJ2-3, the full variable domain is DSGVTQTPKHLITATGQRVTLRCSPRSGDLSVYWYQQSLDQGLQFLIQYYNGEERAKGNILERFSAQQFPDLHSELNLSSLELGDSALYFCASSSQYSTDTQYFGPGTRLTVL.

Only a few counts were recorded for this clonotype. The chain is built from TRBV5-6 and TRBJ2-2, with TRBD1 as a possible D gene (5 bases). CDR3 length equals 15 residues. Germline values: CDR1 SGHDT, CDR2 YYEEEE. V lost 1 base to trimming and J lost 3 bases, with 10 bases between them. The CDR3 region has the DNA TGTGCCAGCAGCTTGCAGGGAAGGCACACCGGGGAGCTGTTTTTT. Its protein is CASSLQGRHTGELFF.

This chain links TRBV7-2 with TRBJ2-3; TRBD2 matches at 7 bases. The length of the CDR3 is 15 residues. With 2 bases clipped from V and 9 bases from J, the junction kept 11 bases outside the gene matches. CDR1 SGHTA and CDR2 FQGNSA come from the germline V gene. The CDR3 DNA is TGTGCCAGCAGCTTAAACGCCGCGGGAGTGGGGACGCAGTATTTT. Translation: CASSLNAAGVGTQYF.

The genes are TRBV7-9 and TRBJ2-5; D is undetermined. CDR1 is SEHNR and CDR2 is FQNEAQ in the germline V gene (reference sequence). The V and J ends lost 7 bases and 5 bases respectively, with 14 bases between them. The CDR3 totals 13 residues. The CDR3 region is CASTRNLGETQYF. In DNA, the CDR3 is TGTGCCAGCACCCGAAACCTTGGGGAGACCCAGTACTTC.

This clonotype was seen more than once but under ten times. V is TRBV5-1 and J is TRBJ2-1, with a weak D call TRBD2 (5 bases). The CDR3 totals 13 residues. Per the germline V gene, CDR1 is SGHRS and CDR2 is YFSETQ. V lost 7 bases and J 4 bases, leaving 12 bases between the germline ends. The CDR3 here is CASRADLYNEQFF. CDR3 bases: TGCGCCAGCCGCGCGGACTTGTACAATGAGCAGTTCTTC.

This clonotype has only a few counts. This chain uses TRBV7-9 with TRBJ2-1; 7 positions match TRBD1. J was trimmed by 13 bases and V by 2 bases; bases with no gene match: 2. The CDR3 sequence is 11 residues long. Germline loops: CDR1 SEHNR, CDR2 FQNEAQ (reference sequence). CDR3 sequence: CASSLRQGQFF. The CDR3 DNA reads as TGTGCCAGCAGCTTAAGACAGGGCCAGTTCTTC.

Only a few counts were recorded for this clonotype. The chain couples TRBV5-1 to TRBJ2-1, with 10 bases that match TRBD2. Trimming at V came to 0 bases and at J to 5 bases, leaving 5 bases not matched to a gene. CDR3 size: 16 residues. From germline, CDR1 is SGHRS and CDR2 YFSETQ. Written as DNA, the CDR3 is TGCGCCAGCAGCTTGGGAGGGACTAGCGTACACAATGAGCAGTTCTTC. It yields the protein CASSLGGTSVHNEQFF.

V gene TRBV15 combines with J gene TRBJ1-1; D is undetermined. The CDR3 is 15 amino acids. The V gene's germline CDR1 is LNHNV and CDR2 YYDKDF (reference sequence). V lost 3 bases and J lost 1, with 12 bases in between. The CDR3 is CATSSYETANTEAFF. CDR3 bases: TGTGCCACCAGCAGCTATGAGACGGCGAACACTGAAGCTTTCTTT.

The rearrangement joins TRBV7-9 to TRBJ2-7, with 10 bases lining up with TRBD2. The CDR3 totals 13 residues. In germline, CDR1 is SEHNR, CDR2 FQNEAQ (reference sequence). The CDR3 reads CAHTSGENYEQYF. The CDR3 nucleotides are TGTGCACATACTAGCGGGGAGAACTACGAGCAGTACTTC.

This clonotype was detected many times. V is TRBV5-1 and J is TRBJ2-7; D call uncertain. The CDR3 is 12 residues long. Germline V gene data show CDR1 as SGHRS and CDR2 as YFSETQ. Deletions cut 1 base from V and 4 bases from J, with 6 bases between. CDR3 amino acids: CASSLIGYEQYF. DNA of the CDR3: TGCGCCAGCAGCTTGATAGGGTACGAGCAGTACTTC.

This clonotype was observed a few times. V usage is TRBV20-1 and J usage is TRBJ2-5; 13 bases are a match to TRBD2. The V segment lost 1 base and the J segment 4 bases; nucleotides outside the gene matches: 6. CDR3 length: 16 amino acids. Germline V gene sequence: CDR1 DFQATT, CDR2 SNEGSKA (reference sequence). Written as DNA, the CDR3 is TGCAGTGCTAGAGCAAGACTAGCGGGGGGTCGAGAGACCCAGTACTTC. Encoded protein: CSARARLAGGRETQYF.

The chain employs TRBV14 and TRBJ2-5; D is undetermined. V lost 7 bases to trimming and J lost 0 bases, with 6 bases between them. The CDR3 is made up of 12 amino acids. Germline assignment: CDR1 SGHDN and CDR2 FVKESK. CDR3 coding DNA: TGTGCCAGCAACCGGGACCAAGAGACCCAGTACTTC. Translating gives CASNRDQETQYF.

The V and J genes are TRBV20-1 and TRBJ2-4; perhaps TRBD1 as D (5 bases). V was clipped by 6 bases and J by 3 bases, with 18 bases between them. The CDR3 has 15 residues. Per germline, CDR1 DFQATT and CDR2 SNEGSKA (reference sequence). The CDR3 reads CSASDTESIKNIQYF. The CDR3 DNA reads TGCAGTGCCTCGGACACGGAGTCGATCAAAAACATTCAGTACTTC.

This clonotype was observed a few times. J is TRBJ2-3 and V is TRBV7-2, with TRBD2 matching over 8 bases. The CDR3 has 15 residues. From germline, CDR1 is SGHTA and CDR2 FQGNSA. The V and J ends lost 5 bases and 6 bases, in that order; junction bases with no gene match: 10. CDR3 sequence: CASSKSGLAIDTQYF. The CDR3 region has the DNA TGTGCCAGCAGCAAAAGCGGACTAGCCATCGATACGCAGTATTTT.

This clonotype was detected a few times. The rearrangement joins TRBV20-1 to TRBJ1-4, with 8 bases identical to TRBD1. The CDR3 has 13 amino acids. The germline V gene has CDR1 DFQATT and CDR2 SNEGSKA (reference sequence). With V trimmed by 5 bases and J by 7 bases, 6 bases remained unmatched. CDR3 region: CSAPTGVGEKLFF. CDR3 nucleotide sequence: TGCAGTGCTCCGACAGGGGTGGGTGAAAAACTGTTTTTT.

CDR3: CSAIGQDYEQYF. In DNA, the CDR3 is TGCAGCGCGATTGGACAGGACTACGAGCAGTACTTC. The chain has TRBV29-1 and TRBJ2-7; 7 positions agree with TRBD1. This CDR3 region has 12 residues. Trimming took 7 bases from V and 3 from J; bases not matched to a gene: 6. CDR1 SQVTM and CDR2 ANQGSEA come from the germline V gene.

The CDR3 DNA sequence: TGTGCCAGCGGGACCTTGGAGGGGGCCACCGGGGAGCTGTTTTTT. Protein: CASGTLEGATGELFF. The genes are TRBV2 and TRBJ2-2; weak D call: TRBD1 (7 bases). CDR3 size: 15 residues. CDR1 is SNHLY and CDR2 is FYNNEI in the germline V gene. V dropped 8 bases and J dropped 4 bases, with 17 bases sitting between them.